Each of the 11 T cell receptor beta chains below was sequenced from the same sample in a study of Ad26.COV2.S vaccination and SARS-CoV-2 variants. Profiled with immunoSEQ multiplex PCR; TCRdb holds only in-frame clones, not every one. The top ten hold more than 10% of the sample, which has more than 350,000 clones, over 75% seen once. The treatment here: roughly 19 received Ad26.COV2.S at low or high dose, single or two shots; about 5 received placebo; per-sample allocation not given. The study sampled participants on day 63 after the first vaccine or placebo injection. The source material was peripheral blood, sampled in a trial of Ad26.COV2.S vaccine versus placebo. The receptors were gathered from a person between 18 and 65 years old who received the Ad26.COV2.S COVID-19 vaccine or a placebo.

The chain couples TRBV5-1 to TRBJ1-2, with 7 nucleotides matching TRBD1. From germline, CDR1 is SGHRS and CDR2 YFSETQ. The CDR3 consists of 15 residues. Losses at the gene ends were 0 bases for V and 3 bases for J; bases not matched to a gene: 5. Here the CDR3 reads CASSLAGDSYYGYTF. CDR3 DNA sequence: TGCGCCAGCAGCTTGGCCGGGGACAGCTACTATGGCTACACCTTC.

V is TRBV5-8 and J is TRBJ2-1, with TRBD2 matching 9 bases. CDR1 and CDR2 from the germline V gene are SGHTS and YDEGEE. Trimming at V came to 1 base and at J to 5 bases, leaving 7 bases not matched to a gene. This CDR3 comprises 16 residues. CDR3 sequence: CASSLRLASGNNEQFF. The CDR3 nucleotides read TGTGCCAGCAGCTTGAGGTTGGCTAGCGGGAACAATGAGCAGTTCTTC.

V gene TRBV10-1 combines with J gene TRBJ1-5, with a weak D call TRBD1 (5 bases). This CDR3 has 17 residues. Trimming cost V 2 bases and J 3 bases, with 17 bases left between them. In germline, CDR1 is WNHNN, CDR2 SYGVQD (reference sequence). The CDR3 spells CASSEKAGRRDNQPQHF. For the CDR3, the DNA is TGCGCCAGCAGTGAGAAGGCAGGGCGAAGGGACAATCAGCCCCAGCATTTT.

J is TRBJ1-1 and V is TRBV7-2; D gene unclear. Looked up from germline, CDR1 is SGHTA and CDR2 is FQGNSA. V lost 1 base, J lost 1 base, and 7 bases lay in between. There are 14 residues in the CDR3. The CDR3 nucleotides read TGTGCCAGCAGCTTAGGGTCAACGAACACTGAAGCTTTCTTT. This translates into CASSLGSTNTEAFF.

The chain employs TRBV5-1 and TRBJ2-5, with 7 bases identical to TRBD1. The DNA end is a closer match to TRBJ2-7, so the J assignment may be wrong. This CDR3 is 14 amino acids long. Germline V lookup: CDR1 SGHRS, CDR2 YFSETQ. CDR3 region: CASSPRRDSYEQYF. Written as DNA, the CDR3 is TGCGCCAGCAGCCCCCGCCGGGACAGCTACGAGCAGTACTTC.

This rearrangement joins TRBV30 to TRBJ1-1, with TRBD1 as a possible D gene (5 bases). V shed 3 bases and J shed 1 base, with 15 bases lying between them. Per germline, CDR1 GTSNPN and CDR2 SVGIG (reference sequence). The CDR3 runs to 15 residues. The CDR3 protein is CAWSLQDSSNTEAFF. The CDR3 bases are TGTGCCTGGAGCCTACAGGATAGTTCGAACACTGAAGCTTTCTTT.

In this sample, this clone turned up once. The chain links TRBV7-9 to TRBJ1-4; D possibly corresponds to TRBD1 (6 bases). The CDR3 length is 19 residues. Germline CDR1 SEHNR, CDR2 FQNEAQ (reference sequence). Deletions cut 4 bases from V and 0 bases from J, with 21 bases between. CDR3 amino acids: CASSSHHRVRGSTNEKLFF. For the CDR3, the DNA is TGTGCCAGCAGCTCCCACCACAGGGTACGAGGGTCAACTAATGAAAAACTGTTTTTT. Using reference TRBV7-9 and TRBJ1-4 for the parts outside the CDR3, the full variable domain is DTGVSQNPRHKITKRGQNVTFRCDPISEHNRLYWYRQTLGQGPEFLTYFQNEAQLEKSRLLSDRFSAERPKGSFSTLEIQRTEQGDSAMYLCASSSHHRVRGSTNEKLFFGSGTQLSVL.

The genes are TRBV7-9 and TRBJ2-7; D not certain. The V gene lost 6 bases and the J gene lost 3 bases, with 9 bases spanning the gap. Germline V gene sequence: CDR1 SEHNR, CDR2 FQNEAQ (reference sequence). The CDR3 is 12 amino acids. The CDR3 sequence is CASSSSLYEQYF. The CDR3 nucleotides read TGTGCCAGCAGTTCATCCCTCTACGAGCAGTACTTC. Variable domain in full (rest from reference TRBV7-9 and TRBJ2-7): DTGVSQNPRHKITKRGQNVTFRCDPISEHNRLYWYRQTLGQGPEFLTYFQNEAQLEKSRLLSDRFSAERPKGSFSTLEIQRTEQGDSAMYLCASSSSLYEQYFGPGTRLTVT.

This clone was detected once. J is TRBJ2-2 and V is TRBV30; 9 nucleotides line up with TRBD1. The CDR3 has 23 amino acids. Germline V gives CDR1 GTSNPN, CDR2 SVGIG (reference sequence). V lost 3 bases to trimming and J lost 4 bases; unmatched junction nucleotides: 30. The chain's CDR3 is CAWSPYPGTGPLASLLRTGELFF. For the CDR3, the DNA is TGTGCCTGGAGCCCTTACCCCGGGACAGGGCCACTAGCGTCTCTTCTCCGCACCGGGGAGCTGTTTTTT.

The chain links TRBV25-1 to TRBJ2-1; 9 nucleotides align to TRBD1. V dropped 3 bases and J dropped 1; count of bases not matched to a gene: 4. Germline V lookup: CDR1 MGHDK, CDR2 SYGVNS. The CDR3 has 16 amino acids. The CDR3 loop reads CASSDVGQGSYNEQFF. CDR3 bases: TGTGCCAGCAGTGACGTGGGACAGGGTTCCTACAATGAGCAGTTCTTC.

The chain carries TRBV5-6 and TRBJ1-4; TRBD1 might be the D (6 bases). This CDR3 has 17 amino acids. V lost 4 bases and J 0 bases, leaving 16 bases between the germline ends. Germline V lookup: CDR1 SGHDT, CDR2 YYEEEE. Written as DNA, the CDR3 is TGTGCCAGCAGCAGTTTACGGGGGGCATCAACTAATGAAAAACTGTTTTTT. Its translation is CASSSLRGASTNEKLFF.